This section outlines one TCR beta chain sequence together with its context. Time point noted: after trial treatment. The treatment: LDRT plus nivolumab, ipilimumab, low-dose cyclophosphamide and aspirin (RACIN trial). This CDR3 is 16 amino acids long. In germline, CDR1 is MDHEN, CDR2 SYDVKM. Trimming took off 5 bases at V and 0 bases at J, with 15 bases between the two ends. These data come from a study of low-dose radiotherapy and immunotherapy resistance in tumors. Background on the study: Each fraction for Cohort 1 was 0.5 Gy, given every 2 weeks, and the total came to 6.5 Gy. Intravenous cyclophosphamide 200 mg/m2 was given every two weeks, one day before radiation and immunotherapy.

TRAV- and TRBV-specific primers primed first-strand cDNA, covering alpha and beta chains. Amplification of TCRs used a constant-region primer and V-primer adapter for roughly 20 PCR cycles. TCRdb redid the calling of the reads with MiXCR, one entry per CDR3 protein. This sample carries around 33,000 distinct CDR3 sequences, about 49% of them seen once, and the ten largest clones take approximately 6%. This sequence originates from a male donor with gallbladder cancer. Here the sequenced sample was PBMCs, taken after low-dose radiotherapy plus immunotherapy. V gene TRBV28 combines with J gene TRBJ2-3; weak D call: TRBD2 (5 bases). The CDR3: CASSLPTNLSTDTQYF. The CDR3 bases are TGTGCCAGCAGTCTCCCGACTAACCTAAGCACAGATACGCAGTATTTT.